This TCR beta chain stems from a study of naive and memory T cell subsets. Study-wide points: The RNA method is potentially sensitive to activation and differentiation changes.

Ligated cDNA underwent four rounds of PCR with nested alpha and beta constant region primers and SP2. Reverse transcription of blood and skin TCR RNA was primed at alpha and beta constant regions. MiXCR was run by TCRdb on the 5' RACE reads, yielding one entry per CDR3 protein. This table holds 48,000 or so distinct CDR3 sequences, 4.7% found once. V was trimmed by 0 bases and J by 2 bases, leaving 11 bases between them. The CDR3 runs 16 residues. The germline V gene has CDR1 MNHNS and CDR2 SASEGT. An oligonucleotide containing a UMI was ligated to the 3' end of TCR cDNA. Whole-blood samples were 2 to 3 ml of peripheral blood from healthy adult volunteers. Input was about 1 to 1,100 ng of DNase-treated total RNA without cell sorting. This clonotype came up many times. As yet, its antigen is unknown.

The TCR comes from a female donor in good health. The rearrangement uses TRBV6-1 and TRBJ1-5; unclear D gene. The CDR3 loop is CASSEAPGVGNQPQHF. CDR3 DNA sequence: TGTGCCAGCAGTGAAGCCCCCGGGGTAGGCAATCAGCCCCAGCATTTT.